A single sample gave rise to the 16 T cell receptor beta chains below, sequenced in a study of regulatory T cells in long-lasting Graves disease. Described time point: persistent/refractory GD, antithyroid drugs over 5 years with positive TRAb. PBMC RNA served as the TCR library source. Library construction for TCR beta used iRepertoire HTBI primers and Arm-PCR of CDR3 regions. One entry per CDR3 protein results from TCRdb running MiXCR on the multiplex PCR reads. The sample has 310,000 or so distinct CDR3 sequences, around a fifth seen once; the top ten hold roughly 50%. This sample comprised peripheral blood mononuclear cells (PBMCs), obtained when the disease was refractory, from a patient treated with antithyroid drugs. The receptors stem from a female donor with Graves disease.

The chain is built from TRBV6-2 or TRBV6-3 and TRBJ2-2; 12 bases are a match to TRBD2. The CDR3 runs to 19 residues. Germline CDR1 and CDR2: MNHEY and SVGEGT. V gave up 4 bases and J gave up 1 base; unmatched junction bases: 10. The CDR3 DNA is TGTGCCAGCAGTTCTCAGGTTGGGACTAGCGGGCGGAACACCGGGGAGCTGTTTTTT. Translation: CASSSQVGTSGRNTGELFF.

This clonotype has ten or more counts. In DNA, the CDR3 is TGTGCCAGCAGTCGAATGACCAACTCTGGGGCCAACGTCCTGACTTTC. This codes for CASSRMTNSGANVLTF. The chain is built from TRBV28 and TRBJ2-6; no definite D call. This CDR3 spans 16 amino acids. V shed 5 bases and J shed 0 bases, with 11 bases lying between them. Germline-derived CDR1 and CDR2 are MDHEN and SYDVKM. Based on the CDR3 plus reference TRBV28 and TRBJ2-6, the full variable domain is DVKVTQSSRYLVKRTGEKVFLECVQDMDHENMFWYRQDPGLGLRLIYFSYDVKMKEKGDIPEGYSVSREKKERFSLILESASTNQTSMYLCASSRMTNSGANVLTFGAGSRLTVL.

In the case of this clonotype: The junction differs from germline at one of its ends, possibly a read error. This chain connects TRBV5-6 to TRBJ2-5; D unclear. This CDR3 is 16 amino acids long. The germline gives CDR1 SGHDT, CDR2 YYEEEE. The CDR3 is CASSLALGPHLEAQYF. The CDR3 nucleotides read TGTGCCAGCAGCTTGGCTCTGGGCCCACACTTAGAGGCCCAGTACTTC.

This clonotype was observed many times. The chain couples TRBV6-1 to TRBJ1-2; D is unresolved. The germline V gene encodes CDR1 MNHNS and CDR2 SASEGT. The CDR3 covers 12 residues. V was shortened by 8 bases and J by 0 bases, with 7 bases between the two germline ends. CDR3 bases: TGTGCCAGCGGCAGACCTAACTATGGCTACACCTTC. Translation: CASGRPNYGYTF.

In this sample, this clonotype turned up many times. The V gene is TRBV28, the J gene TRBJ2-7, with unresolved D. CDR1 and CDR2 from the germline V gene are MDHEN and SYDVKM. This CDR3 comprises 13 residues. V lost 8 bases and J 5 bases, leaving 16 bases between the germline ends. The CDR3 region has the DNA TGTGCCAGCGCTGTCCCTGGACGCGACGAGCAGTACTTC. It specifies CASAVPGRDEQYF.

This clonotype was seen many times. DNA of the CDR3: TGTGCCAGCAGTCCCGGGACAGCCATCTATGGCTACACCTTC. This encodes CASSPGTAIYGYTF. J is TRBJ1-2 and V is TRBV28; 7 bases are a match to TRBD1. CDR1 MDHEN and CDR2 SYDVKM come from the germline V gene. With 5 bases clipped from V and 4 bases from J, the junction kept 7 bases outside the gene matches. The CDR3 contains 14 residues.

The chain combines TRBV5-1 with TRBJ2-5; D is uncertain. V was pared by 0 bases and J by 5 bases, with 14 bases between. CDR3 length: 15 residues. Germline CDR1 and CDR2: SGHRS and YFSETQ. The CDR3 protein is CASSLDDMGSETQYF. The CDR3 nucleotides are TGCGCCAGCAGCTTGGACGACATGGGTTCGGAGACCCAGTACTTC.

The chain uses TRBV7-9 and TRBJ1-4; possibly TRBD1 for D (6 bases). V was cut by 4 bases and J by 10 bases, with 22 bases left in between. The CDR3 covers 16 residues. The germline V gene encodes CDR1 SEHNR and CDR2 FQNEAQ (reference sequence). CDR3: CASSSYSGTFEGKLFF. The CDR3 region has the DNA TGTGCCAGCAGCTCGTACTCCGGGACATTCGAGGGAAAACTGTTTTTT.

This clonotype has a handful of counts. This chain uses TRBV7-3 with TRBJ2-5, with D perhaps matching TRBD2 (5 bases). The CDR3 extends over 13 amino acids. The germline V and J ends were trimmed by 1 base and 9 bases, with 12 bases remaining between them. Per germline, CDR1 SGHTA and CDR2 FQGTGA. The CDR3 loop is CASSLNEGDPQYF. CDR3 DNA sequence: TGTGCCAGCAGCTTAAACGAGGGAGACCCCCAGTACTTC.

This clonotype appeared a few times. CDR3 sequence reads: CASSQGRRGFSGANVLTF. The CDR3 DNA follows: TGTGCCAGCAGCCAAGGACGACGGGGATTCTCTGGGGCCAACGTCCTGACTTTC. The chain carries TRBV14 and TRBJ2-6, with D possibly being TRBD2 (5 bases). The CDR3 loop spans 18 amino acids. CDR1 and CDR2 from the germline V gene are SGHDN and FVKESK. V gave up 1 base and J gave up 0 bases, with 13 bases separating them.

This clonotype was recorded at least ten times. The rearrangement uses TRBV29-1 and TRBJ1-1, with D possibly being TRBD1 (6 bases). This CDR3 region has 15 residues. V lost 7 bases to trimming and J lost 5 bases, with 23 bases between them. Germline loops: CDR1 SQVTM, CDR2 ANQGSEA. The CDR3 region is CSAQGGFMRATEAFF. Here the CDR3 DNA reads TGCAGCGCCCAAGGGGGTTTTATGAGGGCAACTGAAGCTTTCTTT.

This chain joins TRBV20-1 and TRBJ1-3; tentative D call: TRBD1 (6 bases). Germline-derived CDR1 and CDR2 are DFQATT and SNEGSKA (reference sequence). V lost 0 bases and J lost 2, with 11 bases in between. The CDR3 is made up of 15 amino acids. This CDR3 is CSARDPRGTGNTIYF. The CDR3 nucleotides are TGCAGTGCTAGAGACCCCAGGGGAACTGGAAACACCATATATTTT.

The chain is built from TRBV29-1 and TRBJ2-2; 11 positions agree with TRBD2. V lost 5 bases, J lost 10 bases, and 6 bases stayed unmatched. The CDR3 runs to 13 residues. CDR1 and CDR2 from the germline V gene are SQVTM and ANQGSEA. CDR3 sequence: CSVRVAGGSELFF. DNA for the CDR3: TGCAGCGTTCGGGTAGCGGGAGGGTCGGAGCTGTTTTTT.

This clonotype was seen only a few times. The chain joins TRBV7-2 to TRBJ2-3, with D possibly TRBD2 on 7 matching bases. The CDR3 runs to 16 residues. The V end lost 5 bases, the J end lost 6 bases, and 21 bases lay between the germline ends. Germline-derived CDR1 and CDR2 are SGHTA and FQGNSA. The CDR3 sequence: CASSPRGGRWFDTQYF. Here the CDR3 DNA reads TGTGCCAGCAGCCCTAGGGGGGGAAGGTGGTTCGATACGCAGTATTTT.

This clonotype was counted many times. The chain links TRBV6-5 to TRBJ2-7, with 7 bases that match TRBD1. Germline V gene sequence: CDR1 MNHEY, CDR2 SVGAGI. CDR3 size: 13 residues. V gave up 4 bases and J gave up 5 bases; unmatched junction bases: 5. Written as DNA, the CDR3 is TGTGCCAGCAGTTCCCAGACAGGGAACGAGCAGTACTTC. It codes for CASSSQTGNEQYF.

Of note for this clonotype: Given a much more abundant clone one base away, this may be a read error. The V gene is TRBV28, the J gene TRBJ1-1; TRBD1 matches at 7 bases. Trimming removed 5 bases from V and 3 bases from J; junction bases left unmatched: 6. The CDR3 spans 14 residues. CDR1 MDHEN and CDR2 SYDVKM come from the germline V gene. The CDR3 sequence is CASSLQGRDTEAFF. For the CDR3, the DNA is TGTGCCAGCAGTCTACAGGGGCGGGACACTGAAGCTTTCTTT.